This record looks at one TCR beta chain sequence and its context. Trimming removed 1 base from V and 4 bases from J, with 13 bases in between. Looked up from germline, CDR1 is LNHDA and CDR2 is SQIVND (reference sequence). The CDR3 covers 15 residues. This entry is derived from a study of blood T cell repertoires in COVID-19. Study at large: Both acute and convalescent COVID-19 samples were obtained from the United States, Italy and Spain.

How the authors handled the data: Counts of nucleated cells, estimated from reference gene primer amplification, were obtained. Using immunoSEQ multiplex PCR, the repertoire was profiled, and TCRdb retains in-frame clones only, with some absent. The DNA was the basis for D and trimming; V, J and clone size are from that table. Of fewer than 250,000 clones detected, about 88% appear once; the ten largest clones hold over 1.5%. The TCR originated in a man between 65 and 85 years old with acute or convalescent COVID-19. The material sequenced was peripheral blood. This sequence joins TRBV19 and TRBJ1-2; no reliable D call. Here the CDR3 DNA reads TGTGCCAGTAGTATAGGTTTGGCGGGCCGCTATGGCTACACCTTC. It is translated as CASSIGLAGRYGYTF.